This is a list of T cell receptor beta chains from one sample in a study of cytomegalovirus exposure and HLA in healthy donors. Method: immunoSEQ multiplex PCR; TCRdb's copy keeps in-frame clones and lacks some. The sample shows 200,000 to 250,000 clones, around four fifths of them seen only once. The sequencing sample was made of PBMCs. Receptors originate from a woman younger than 45 in good health and CMV-seropositive. Both conserved end residues are part of each CDR3. The D gene is left open where the match is weak. Size values are once, few and many counts, or a class for expanded clones, and some rows have none.

V	J	D	size	DNA	CDR3
TRBV6-5	TRBJ1-2	.	.	TGTGCCAGCAGTTACTCGATACTGGGCAATGGCTACACCTTC	CASSYSILGNGYTF
TRBV7-6	TRBJ2-2	TRBD2	.	TGTGCCAGCAGCTTAAGTCTAGCGGGACTCACCGGGGAGCTGTTTTTT	CASSLSLAGLTGELFF
TRBV12-5	TRBJ2-7	TRBD1	.	TGTGCTAGTGGTTCAAACAGGGGGCAAGGGCAGTACTTC	CASGSNRGQGQYF
TRBV27	TRBJ1-5	.	.	TGTGCCAGCAGTCCCTCGTTGGGAGATAGCAATCAGCCCCAGCATTTT	CASSPSLGDSNQPQHF
TRBV30	TRBJ2-3	.	.	TGTGCCTGGAGTGTAGACTCTCATACGCAGTATTTT	CAWSVDSHTQYF
TRBV10-2	TRBJ1-5	TRBD1	.	TGCGCCAGCAGTCGACAGGGGAGCAATCAGCCCCAGCATTTT	CASSRQGSNQPQHF
TRBV15	TRBJ2-1	.	.	TGTGCCACCCGATCCCCGGGATCATATGAGCAGTTCTTC	CATRSPGSYEQFF
TRBV11-2	TRBJ1-2	.	once	TGTGCCAGCAGCTTAGCCCTGGGGGCGCCGGACTATGGCTACACCTTC	CASSLALGAPDYGYTF
TRBV6-1	TRBJ2-7	.	.	TGTGCCAGCAGCTCCACCTTCACTATAGCCTACGAGCAGTACTTC	CASSSTFTIAYEQYF
TRBV5-1	TRBJ2-1	.	few	TGCGCCAGCAGCCCCGTTGATAGCAACGTCAATGAGCAGTTCTTC	CASSPVDSNVNEQFF
TRBV5-1	TRBJ2-5	TRBD2	.	TGCGCCAGCAGCTTGGTGGCTAGCGGTCAAGAGACCCAGTACTTC	CASSLVASGQETQYF